This TCR beta chain was sequenced during a study of immune evolution from preneoplasia to lung adenocarcinoma. General observations from the study: Later-stage lesions seemingly showed higher T cell density and diversity than normal lung.

Only in-frame clones appear in the TCRdb table, and some are missing; sequencing was by immunoSEQ multiplex PCR. The sample carries 11,000 to 15,000 clones, about 85% recorded once. Germline V gene data show CDR1 as KGHSH and CDR2 as LQKENI. V was trimmed by 4 bases and J by 3 bases, leaving 15 bases between them. The CDR3 is made up of 15 amino acids. About this clone: The antigen is not known.

Sequencing was performed on FFPE lung adenocarcinoma in situ tissue. The chain employs TRBV18 and TRBJ1-1; D not certain. The TCR comes from a donor older than 65 with lung adenocarcinoma. In DNA, the CDR3 is TGTGCCAGCTCACTCAGAGGTGGTGGGGACACTGAAGCTTTCTTT. Its protein product is CASSLRGGGDTEAFF.